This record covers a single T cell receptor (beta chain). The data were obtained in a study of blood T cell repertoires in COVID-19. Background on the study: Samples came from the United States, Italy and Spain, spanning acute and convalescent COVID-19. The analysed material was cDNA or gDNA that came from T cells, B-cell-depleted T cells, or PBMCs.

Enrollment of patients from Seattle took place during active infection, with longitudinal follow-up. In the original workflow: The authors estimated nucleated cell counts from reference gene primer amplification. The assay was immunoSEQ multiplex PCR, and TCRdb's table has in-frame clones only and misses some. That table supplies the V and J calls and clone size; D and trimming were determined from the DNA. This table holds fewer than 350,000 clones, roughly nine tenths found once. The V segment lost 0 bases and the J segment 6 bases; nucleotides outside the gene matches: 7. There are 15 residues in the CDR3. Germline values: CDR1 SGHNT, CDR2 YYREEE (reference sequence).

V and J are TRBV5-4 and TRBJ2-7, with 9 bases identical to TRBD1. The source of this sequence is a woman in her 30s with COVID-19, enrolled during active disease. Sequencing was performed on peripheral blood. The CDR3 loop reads CASSLATGGASEQYF. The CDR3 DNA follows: TGTGCCAGCAGCTTGGCAACAGGGGGCGCATCCGAGCAGTACTTC.